The 28 T cell receptor beta chains in this list originate from one sample, sequenced in a study of blood T cells in healthy people across ages. The second PCR ran roughly 7 to 11 cycles with a sample-barcoded 5' primer and J-beta primers. Each CDR3 protein is one row after TCRdb ran MiXCR on the 5' RACE reads. The sample has roughly 730,000 distinct CDR3 sequences; about 61% are singletons. The specimen sequenced was blood. Receptors were obtained from a man aged 35-49 years in good health.

This chain connects TRBV7-2 to TRBJ2-1; perhaps TRBD2 as D (7 bases). V gave up 3 bases and J gave up 5 bases, with 20 bases separating them. From germline, CDR1 is SGHTA and CDR2 FQGNSA. The CDR3 consists of 17 residues. CDR3 sequence reads: CASSFTLRGGKNNEQFF. CDR3 DNA: TGTGCCAGCAGCTTCACTCTAAGGGGGGGAAAAAACAATGAGCAGTTCTTC. Drawing the rest from reference TRBV7-2 and TRBJ2-1, the complete variable domain is GAGVSQSPSNKVTEKGKDVELRCDPISGHTALYWYRQSLGQGLEFLIYFQGNSAPDKSGLPSDRFSAERTGGSVSTLTIQRTQQEDSAVYLCASSFTLRGGKNNEQFFGPGTRLTVL.

On this clonotype itself: A read error may account for a junction end that differs from germline. The V gene is TRBV7-2, the J gene TRBJ2-6; 9 nucleotides line up with TRBD2. Germline CDR1 is SGHTA and CDR2 is FQGNSA. The CDR3 totals 17 residues. CDR3 residues: CVSSLAAGGSGANVLTF. DNA of the CDR3: TGTGTCAGCAGCTTAGCAGCGGGAGGATCTGGGGCCAACGTCCTGACTTTC.

The chain employs TRBV9 and TRBJ2-1; 7 bases align to TRBD2. V shed 0 bases, J shed 5 bases, and the junction held 14 bases outside the gene matches. The CDR3 totals 18 residues. From germline, CDR1 is SGDLS and CDR2 YYNGEE. CDR3 sequence: CASSVDMGGTLANNEQFF. In DNA, the CDR3 is TGTGCCAGCAGCGTAGACATGGGGGGGACGTTGGCCAACAATGAGCAGTTCTTC.

V and J are TRBV6-6 and TRBJ1-5; 7 bases map to TRBD1. The CDR3 runs 15 residues. The V gene's germline CDR1 is MNHNY and CDR2 SVGAGI (reference sequence). Unmatched junction bases numbered 8, after V lost 4 bases and J lost 5 bases. The CDR3 coding sequence is TGTGCCAGCAGTTTCTATCGACAGGGAGATCAGCCCCAGCATTTT. Translated: CASSFYRQGDQPQHF.

This clonotype was seen just once. The V and J genes are TRBV19 and TRBJ2-5; D could derive from TRBD1 or TRBD2 (7 bases each). CDR3 length: 15 residues. V was clipped by 5 bases and J by 2 bases, with 15 bases between them. Germline-derived CDR1 and CDR2 are LNHDA and SQIVND (reference sequence). DNA for the CDR3: TGTGCCAGTAGTGTGGGGACAGCGGGGCAAGAGACCCAGTACTTC. Amino acid sequence: CASSVGTAGQETQYF.

V is TRBV20-1 and J is TRBJ2-4, with D possibly TRBD1 on 6 matching bases. The CDR3 extends over 24 amino acids. Looked up from germline, CDR1 is DFQATT and CDR2 is SNEGSKA (reference sequence). Deletions cut 0 bases from V and 1 base from J, with 37 bases between. The DNA of the CDR3 is TGCAGTGCTAGAGATTCGCTCACCTCAGCCAGGGGTTGGGGGAAGGGGGACGCCAAAAACATTCAGTACTTC. It yields the protein CSARDSLTSARGWGKGDAKNIQYF.

This clonotype was detected a few times. The chain combines TRBV24-1 with TRBJ2-5; 9 bases align to TRBD1. V trimming: 5 bases; J trimming: 0 bases; junction bases outside the gene matches: 6. Germline CDR1 and CDR2: KGHDR and SFDVKD. The CDR3 sequence is 16 residues long. CDR3 in amino acids: CATSAGTGLYQETQYF. As DNA, the CDR3 is TGTGCCACCAGTGCGGGGACAGGGTTGTACCAAGAGACCCAGTACTTC.

The chain carries TRBV11-1 and TRBJ2-5, with D possibly TRBD2 on 5 matching bases. The last part of the DNA fits TRBJ2-7 better; the J call may be wrong. This CDR3 is 15 amino acids long. CDR1 and CDR2 (germline): SGHAT, FQDESV (reference sequence). CDR3 nucleotides: TGTGCCAGCAGCTTATTAGAGTTCGGAGGCTACGAGCAGTACTTC. Protein sequence: CASSLLEFGGYEQYF.

V and J are TRBV7-2 and TRBJ2-5; weak D call: TRBD2 (7 bases). CDR1 and CDR2 from the germline V gene are SGHTA and FQGNSA. V lost 5 bases, J lost 12 bases, and 25 bases lay in between. This CDR3 comprises 15 residues. The CDR3 sequence is CASSPVGGHGYEKYF. The DNA of the CDR3 is TGTGCCAGCAGCCCTGTGGGGGGGCATGGGTACGAGAAGTACTTC.

The chain recombines TRBV28 with TRBJ2-7; no clear D. V was pared by 8 bases and J by 5 bases, with 13 bases between. The CDR3 is 12 residues long. Germline-derived CDR1 and CDR2 are MDHEN and SYDVKM. The CDR3 region is CASQTQPNEQYF. The DNA for the CDR3 is TGTGCCAGCCAGACCCAACCTAACGAGCAGTACTTC. Full variable domain (remainder filled in from reference TRBV28 and TRBJ2-7): DVKVTQSSRYLVKRTGEKVFLECVQDMDHENMFWYRQDPGLGLRLIYFSYDVKMKEKGDIPEGYSVSREKKERFSLILESASTNQTSMYLCASQTQPNEQYFGPGTRLTVT.

J is TRBJ1-1 and V is TRBV18; D is unclear. The CDR3 is made up of 12 amino acids. V was trimmed by 5 bases and J by 7 bases, leaving 11 bases between them. Germline V lookup: CDR1 KGHSH, CDR2 LQKENI. The CDR3 is CASSSVGCEAFF. Written as DNA, the CDR3 is TGTGCCAGCTCATCCGTGGGCTGTGAAGCTTTCTTT.

The chain couples TRBV18 to TRBJ2-7; 7 bases match TRBD2. Germline V gene sequence: CDR1 KGHSH, CDR2 LQKENI. J lost 0 bases, V lost 1 base, and 9 bases had no gene match. The CDR3 consists of 17 residues. The chain's CDR3 is CASSPRSGGAGSYEQYF. CDR3 coding DNA: TGTGCCAGCTCACCACGATCGGGGGGTGCGGGCTCCTACGAGCAGTACTTC.

Here the CDR3 DNA reads TGCGCCAGCAGCTTTGAAGGGGCGATGGATACGCAGTATTTT. Its translation is CASSFEGAMDTQYF. V gene TRBV5-1 combines with J gene TRBJ2-3, with D possibly TRBD1 on 5 matching bases. V was trimmed by 2 bases and J by 6 bases, leaving 13 bases between them. CDR1 is SGHRS and CDR2 is YFSETQ in the germline V gene. CDR3 size: 14 residues.

The DNA for the CDR3 is TGCAGCGGTGGGACTAGAGGCGAGCAGTACTTC. Residues: CSGGTRGEQYF. This chain joins TRBV29-1 and TRBJ2-7; 8 positions match TRBD2. V dropped 7 bases and J dropped 6; count of bases not matched to a gene: 5. Germline CDR1 is SQVTM and CDR2 is ANQGSEA. This CDR3 has 11 residues.

Comments on this clonotype: The junction shows a germline mismatch at one end, possibly a read error. The V gene is TRBV27, the J gene TRBJ2-7; 8 bases agree with TRBD1. The J call may be faulty, since TRBJ2-5 better matches the DNA end. Germline lookup yields CDR1 MNHEY and CDR2 SMNVEV (reference sequence). The CDR3 is 15 amino acids. CDR3 protein: CTSSDRPDRDETQYF. In nucleotides, the CDR3 is TGTACCAGCAGTGATCGACCGGACAGGGACGAGACCCAGTACTTC.

The chain uses TRBV28 and TRBJ2-2; no firm D call. Trimming took off 7 bases at V and 3 bases at J, with 9 bases between the two ends. The V gene's germline CDR1 is MDHEN and CDR2 SYDVKM. The CDR3 is 13 amino acids. CDR3 DNA sequence: TGTGCCAGCAAGTTGGCGGACACCGGGGAGCTGTTTTTT. As protein: CASKLADTGELFF.

On this clonotype: Germline is not matched at one junction end, which may reflect a read error. The chain combines TRBV4-1 with TRBJ2-1, with no clear D. The DNA end favors TRBJ2-7, so the J call may be wrong. The CDR3 is 15 residues long. Germline loops: CDR1 MGHRA, CDR2 YSYEKL. The CDR3 sequence is CTSSQENRGNYEQYF. CDR3 DNA sequence: TGCACCAGCAGCCAAGAGAACAGAGGCAACTACGAGCAGTACTTC.

This chain links TRBV12-3 or TRBV12-4 with TRBJ2-7; a possible D gene is TRBD1 (5 bases). The CDR3 loop spans 14 amino acids. V was pared by 3 bases and J by 5 bases, with 14 bases between. The CDR3: CASSLGLGHHEQYF. The CDR3 DNA reads as TGTGCCAGCAGTTTGGGGCTCGGCCACCACGAGCAGTACTTC.

V usage is TRBV6-1 and J usage is TRBJ2-3, with TRBD2 as a possible D gene (6 bases). Germline CDR1 and CDR2: MNHNS and SASEGT. V lost 1 base and J lost 5, with 10 bases in between. The length of the CDR3 is 14 residues. For the CDR3, the DNA is TGTGCCAGCAGTGAAGGGGGAGGAGTAGATACGCAGTATTTT. Encoded protein: CASSEGGGVDTQYF.

The chain uses TRBV18 and TRBJ2-7; 7 positions agree with TRBD1. CDR1 and CDR2 (germline): KGHSH, LQKENI. The CDR3 is made up of 15 amino acids. V shed 3 bases and J 2 bases; nucleotides not matched to a gene: 7. Written as DNA, the CDR3 is TGTGCCAGCTCACCCCAGGACAGGAGAACCTACGAGCAGTACTTC. It encodes CASSPQDRRTYEQYF. Full variable domain (outside the CDR3, taken from reference TRBV18 and TRBJ2-7): NAGVMQNPRHLVRRRGQEARLRCSPMKGHSHVYWYRQLPEEGLKFMVYLQKENIIDESGMPKERFSAEFPKEGPSILRIQQVVRGDSAAYFCASSPQDRRTYEQYFGPGTRLTVT.

This chain joins TRBV7-9 and TRBJ2-1; either TRBD1 or TRBD2 may fit D (5 bases each). CDR1 is SEHNR, CDR2 FQNEAQ, per germline (reference sequence). V shed 3 bases and J shed 8 bases, with 14 bases lying between them. This CDR3 has 14 residues. CDR3 in amino acids: CASSFRGAVDEQFF. The CDR3 nucleotides read TGTGCCAGCAGCTTTAGAGGGGCGGTAGATGAGCAGTTCTTC.

The rearrangement uses TRBV10-3 and TRBJ2-1; 7 nucleotides line up with TRBD2. The CDR3 is 12 residues long. With 6 bases clipped from V and 9 bases from J, the junction kept 5 bases outside the gene matches. The V gene's germline CDR1 is ENHRY and CDR2 SYGVKD. Here the CDR3 DNA reads TGTGCCATCAGGCGGGAGACCGGTGAGCAGTTCTTC. Translating it yields CAIRRETGEQFF.

The V gene is TRBV5-1, the J gene TRBJ2-5; a weak D match, TRBD1 (6 bases). The CDR3 consists of 17 residues. The germline V gene has CDR1 SGHRS and CDR2 YFSETQ. Trimming removed 6 bases at V and 3 bases at J, with 24 bases between. The DNA of the CDR3 is TGCGCCAGCACCGGACAGATCTCCACATTCTTTAAAGAGACCCAGTACTTC. Translated, it gives CASTGQISTFFKETQYF.

This clonotype has more than one count but fewer than ten. J is TRBJ2-1 and V is TRBV29-1, with 9 bases identical to TRBD1. CDR3 length: 14 residues. The germline V gene encodes CDR1 SQVTM and CDR2 ANQGSEA. The V gene end was trimmed by 7 bases and the J gene end by 6 bases; junction bases not matched to a gene: 10. The CDR3 DNA is TGCAGCGCCTGCGAGACAGGGGGTTTCAATGAGCAGTTCTTC. Amino acids: CSACETGGFNEQFF.

The chain is built from TRBV29-1 and TRBJ2-2; TRBD1 agrees at 9 bases. CDR1 is SQVTM, CDR2 ANQGSEA, per germline. This CDR3 is built from 14 residues. The junction had 3 bases not matched to a gene; V was cut back by 5 bases and J by 2 bases. The CDR3 DNA follows: TGCAGCGTTTTGACAGGGGGAAACACCGGGGAGCTGTTTTTT. As protein: CSVLTGGNTGELFF.

V usage is TRBV7-9 and J usage is TRBJ2-1; 8 positions agree with TRBD2. With 3 bases clipped from V and 7 bases from J, the junction kept 8 bases outside the gene matches. Germline V gene sequence: CDR1 SEHNR, CDR2 FQNEAQ (reference sequence). The CDR3 is 15 amino acids. The CDR3 is CASSFPGLGRNEQFF. CDR3 bases: TGTGCCAGCAGCTTCCCGGGACTAGGGAGGAATGAGCAGTTCTTC.

This chain links TRBV24-1 with TRBJ2-5, with 9 positions matching TRBD1. The CDR3 consists of 13 residues. With V trimmed by 7 bases and J by 11 bases, 10 bases remained unmatched. Germline CDR1 and CDR2: KGHDR and SFDVKD. The CDR3, as DNA: TGTGCCACCAGACAGGGGGCTAGGAATGAGCAGTACTTC. It codes for CATRQGARNEQYF.

This clonotype showed up just a few times. The chain joins TRBV27 to TRBJ1-5; the D is unclear. Germline CDR1 is MNHEY and CDR2 is SMNVEV (reference sequence). This CDR3 region has 13 residues. V was shortened by 11 bases and J by 7 bases, with 18 bases between the two germline ends. The CDR3 here is CASSWGALQPQHF. The CDR3 nucleotides read TGTGCCTCCTCCTGGGGAGCTCTCCAGCCCCAGCATTTT.